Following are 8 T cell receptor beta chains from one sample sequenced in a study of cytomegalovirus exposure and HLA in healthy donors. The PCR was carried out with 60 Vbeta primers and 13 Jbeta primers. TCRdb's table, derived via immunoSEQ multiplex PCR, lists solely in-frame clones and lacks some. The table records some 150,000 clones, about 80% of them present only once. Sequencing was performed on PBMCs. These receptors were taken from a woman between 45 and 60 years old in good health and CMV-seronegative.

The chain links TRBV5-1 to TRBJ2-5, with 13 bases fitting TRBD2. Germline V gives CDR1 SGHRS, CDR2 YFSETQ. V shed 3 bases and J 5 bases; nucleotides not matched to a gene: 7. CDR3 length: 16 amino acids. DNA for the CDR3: TGCGCCAGCAGCTACCGGACTAGCGGGAGCCGGGAGACCCAGTACTTC. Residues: CASSYRTSGSRETQYF.

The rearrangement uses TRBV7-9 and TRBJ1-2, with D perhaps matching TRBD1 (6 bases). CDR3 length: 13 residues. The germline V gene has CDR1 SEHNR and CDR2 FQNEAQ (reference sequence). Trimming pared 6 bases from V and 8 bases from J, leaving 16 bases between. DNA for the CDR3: TGTGCCAGCAGTTTTACTACAGGGAACGGCTACACCTTC. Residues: CASSFTTGNGYTF.

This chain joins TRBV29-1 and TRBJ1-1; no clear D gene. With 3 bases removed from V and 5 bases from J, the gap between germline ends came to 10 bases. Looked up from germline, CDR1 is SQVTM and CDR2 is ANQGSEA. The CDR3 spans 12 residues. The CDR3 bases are TGCAGCGTTGATAGCGCGGGGACTGAAGCTTTCTTT. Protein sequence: CSVDSAGTEAFF.

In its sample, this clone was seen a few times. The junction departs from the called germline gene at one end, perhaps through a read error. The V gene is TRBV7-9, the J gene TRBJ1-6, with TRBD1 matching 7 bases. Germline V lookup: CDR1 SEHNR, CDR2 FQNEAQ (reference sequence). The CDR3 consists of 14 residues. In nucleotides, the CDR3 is TGTTCCAGCAGCCTTGGGACAGCAAATTCACCCCTCCACTTT. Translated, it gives CSSSLGTANSPLHF.

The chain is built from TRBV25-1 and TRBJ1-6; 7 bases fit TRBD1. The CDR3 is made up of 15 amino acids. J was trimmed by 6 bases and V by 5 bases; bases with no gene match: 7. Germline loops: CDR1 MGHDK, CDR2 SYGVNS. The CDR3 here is CASSRQGVINSPLHF. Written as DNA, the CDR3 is TGTGCCAGCAGTCGACAGGGTGTGATTAATTCACCCCTCCACTTT.

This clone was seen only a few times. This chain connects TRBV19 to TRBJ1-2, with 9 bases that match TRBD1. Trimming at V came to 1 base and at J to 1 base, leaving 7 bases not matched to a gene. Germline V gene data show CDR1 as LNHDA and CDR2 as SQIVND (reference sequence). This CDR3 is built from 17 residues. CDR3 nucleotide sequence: TGTGCCAGTAGTATAGCTACAGGGGGCCGACGTAACTATGGCTACACCTTC. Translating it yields CASSIATGGRRNYGYTF.

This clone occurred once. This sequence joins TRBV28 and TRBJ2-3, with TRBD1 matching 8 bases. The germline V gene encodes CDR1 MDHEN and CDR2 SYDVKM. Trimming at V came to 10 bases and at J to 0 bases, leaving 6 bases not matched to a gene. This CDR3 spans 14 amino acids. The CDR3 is CATTNRGSTDTQYF. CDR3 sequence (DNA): TGTGCCACAACCAACAGGGGGAGCACAGATACGCAGTATTTT. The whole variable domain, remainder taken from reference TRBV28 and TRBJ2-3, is DVKVTQSSRYLVKRTGEKVFLECVQDMDHENMFWYRQDPGLGLRLIYFSYDVKMKEKGDIPEGYSVSREKKERFSLILESASTNQTSMYLCATTNRGSTDTQYFGPGTRLTVL.

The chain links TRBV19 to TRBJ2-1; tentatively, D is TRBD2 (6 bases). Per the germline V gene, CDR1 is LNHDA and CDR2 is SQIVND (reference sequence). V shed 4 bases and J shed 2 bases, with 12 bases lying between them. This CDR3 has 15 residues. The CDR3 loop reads CASSSGTTPYNEQFF. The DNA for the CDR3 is TGTGCCAGTAGTAGCGGGACGACTCCCTACAATGAGCAGTTCTTC.